The source of this T cell receptor (beta chain) is a study of blood T cell repertoires in COVID-19. About the study: Nucleic acid was either cDNA or gDNA, and it came from T cells, B-cell-depleted T cells, or PBMCs.

The germline V gene has CDR1 MNHEY and CDR2 SMNVEV (reference sequence). This CDR3 comprises 16 residues. Trimming stripped 5 bases from V and 0 bases from J, with 15 bases between. Original processing methods: It was from reference gene primer amplification that nucleated cell counts were estimated. This table comes from immunoSEQ multiplex PCR, and its TCRdb copy is limited to in-frame clones, with some not included. The DNA was the basis for D and trimming; V, J and clone size are from that table. The table has hundreds of thousands of clones, 86% seen once. Sequences were obtained from PBMCs or T cells enriched from blood (not recorded which). The chain is built from TRBV27 and TRBJ2-3, with unresolved D. This TCR derives from a woman between 50 and 59 years old in a cohort exposed to, infected with or recovered from COVID-19 (not recorded which). The CDR3 coding sequence is TGTGCCAGCAGTCCCTTGCCCCCTCGGAGCACAGATACGCAGTATTTT. Residues: CASSPLPPRSTDTQYF.